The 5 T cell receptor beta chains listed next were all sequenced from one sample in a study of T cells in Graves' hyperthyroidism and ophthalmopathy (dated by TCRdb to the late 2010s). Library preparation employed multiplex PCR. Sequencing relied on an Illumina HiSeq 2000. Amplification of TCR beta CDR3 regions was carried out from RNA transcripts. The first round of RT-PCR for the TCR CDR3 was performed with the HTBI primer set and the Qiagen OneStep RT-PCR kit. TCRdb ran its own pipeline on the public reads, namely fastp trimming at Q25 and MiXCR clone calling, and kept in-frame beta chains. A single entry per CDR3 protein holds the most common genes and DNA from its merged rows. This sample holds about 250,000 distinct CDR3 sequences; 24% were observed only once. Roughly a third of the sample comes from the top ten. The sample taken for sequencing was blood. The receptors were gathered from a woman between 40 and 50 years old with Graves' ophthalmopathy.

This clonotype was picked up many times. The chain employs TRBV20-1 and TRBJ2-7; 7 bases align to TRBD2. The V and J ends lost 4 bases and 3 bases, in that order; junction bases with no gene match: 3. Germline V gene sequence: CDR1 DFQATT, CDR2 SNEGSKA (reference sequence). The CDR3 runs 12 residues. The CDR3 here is CSATGLVYEQYF. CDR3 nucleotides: TGCAGTGCTACAGGACTAGTCTACGAGCAGTACTTC.

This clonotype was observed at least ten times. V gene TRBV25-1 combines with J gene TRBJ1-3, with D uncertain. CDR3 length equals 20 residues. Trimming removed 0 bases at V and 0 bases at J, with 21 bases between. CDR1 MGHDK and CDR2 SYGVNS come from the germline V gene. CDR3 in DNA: TGTGCCAGCAGTGAATATCTTAAGGCACCCGGTCGGTTCTCTGGAAACACCATATATTTT. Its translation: CASSEYLKAPGRFSGNTIYF.

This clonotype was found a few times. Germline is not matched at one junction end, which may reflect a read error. DNA of the CDR3: TGTGTCAGCAGCTCGGGACAGGGGACATCCTACGAGCAGTACTTC. Translation gives CVSSSGQGTSYEQYF. The V gene is TRBV28, the J gene TRBJ2-7, with 10 bases matching TRBD1. The CDR3 consists of 15 residues. Germline-derived CDR1 and CDR2 are MDHEN and SYDVKM. Combining the CDR3 with reference TRBV28 and TRBJ2-7 gives the whole variable domain DVKVTQSSRYLVKRTGEKVFLECVQDMDHENMFWYRQDPGLGLRLIYFSYDVKMKEKGDIPEGYSVSREKKERFSLILESASTNQTSMYLCVSSSGQGTSYEQYFGPGTRLTVT.

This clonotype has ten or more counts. CDR3 coding DNA: TGTGCCACCAGGAAGGAGCCAGTCAGCTATGGCTACACCTTC. This gives the protein CATRKEPVSYGYTF. This chain uses TRBV24-1 with TRBJ1-2, with D unclear. Trimming shortened V by 7 bases and J by 4 bases, and 15 bases separated the two germline ends. The CDR3 has 14 residues. Germline V gene sequence: CDR1 KGHDR, CDR2 SFDVKD.

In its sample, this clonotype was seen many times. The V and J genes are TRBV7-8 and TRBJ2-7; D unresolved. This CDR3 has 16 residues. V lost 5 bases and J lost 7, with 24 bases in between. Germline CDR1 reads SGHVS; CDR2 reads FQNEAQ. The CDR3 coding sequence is TGTGCCAGCAGCCAGTTTCCCGTTACTACGAAGGAGGAGCAGTACTTC. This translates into CASSQFPVTTKEEQYF.